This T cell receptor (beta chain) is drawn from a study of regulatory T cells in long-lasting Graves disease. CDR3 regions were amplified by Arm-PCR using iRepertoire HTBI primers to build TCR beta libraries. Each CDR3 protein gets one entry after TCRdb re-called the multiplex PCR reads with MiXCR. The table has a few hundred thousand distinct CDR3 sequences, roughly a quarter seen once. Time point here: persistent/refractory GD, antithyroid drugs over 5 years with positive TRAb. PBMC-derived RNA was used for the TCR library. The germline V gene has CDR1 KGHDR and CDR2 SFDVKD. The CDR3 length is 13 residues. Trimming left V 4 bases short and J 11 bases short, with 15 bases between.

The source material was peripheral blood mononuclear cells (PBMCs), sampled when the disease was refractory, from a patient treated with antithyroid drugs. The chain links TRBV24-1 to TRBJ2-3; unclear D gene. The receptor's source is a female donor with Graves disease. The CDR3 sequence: CATSEPGKDWQYF. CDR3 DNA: TGTGCCACCAGTGAGCCAGGAAAAGACTGGCAGTATTTT.